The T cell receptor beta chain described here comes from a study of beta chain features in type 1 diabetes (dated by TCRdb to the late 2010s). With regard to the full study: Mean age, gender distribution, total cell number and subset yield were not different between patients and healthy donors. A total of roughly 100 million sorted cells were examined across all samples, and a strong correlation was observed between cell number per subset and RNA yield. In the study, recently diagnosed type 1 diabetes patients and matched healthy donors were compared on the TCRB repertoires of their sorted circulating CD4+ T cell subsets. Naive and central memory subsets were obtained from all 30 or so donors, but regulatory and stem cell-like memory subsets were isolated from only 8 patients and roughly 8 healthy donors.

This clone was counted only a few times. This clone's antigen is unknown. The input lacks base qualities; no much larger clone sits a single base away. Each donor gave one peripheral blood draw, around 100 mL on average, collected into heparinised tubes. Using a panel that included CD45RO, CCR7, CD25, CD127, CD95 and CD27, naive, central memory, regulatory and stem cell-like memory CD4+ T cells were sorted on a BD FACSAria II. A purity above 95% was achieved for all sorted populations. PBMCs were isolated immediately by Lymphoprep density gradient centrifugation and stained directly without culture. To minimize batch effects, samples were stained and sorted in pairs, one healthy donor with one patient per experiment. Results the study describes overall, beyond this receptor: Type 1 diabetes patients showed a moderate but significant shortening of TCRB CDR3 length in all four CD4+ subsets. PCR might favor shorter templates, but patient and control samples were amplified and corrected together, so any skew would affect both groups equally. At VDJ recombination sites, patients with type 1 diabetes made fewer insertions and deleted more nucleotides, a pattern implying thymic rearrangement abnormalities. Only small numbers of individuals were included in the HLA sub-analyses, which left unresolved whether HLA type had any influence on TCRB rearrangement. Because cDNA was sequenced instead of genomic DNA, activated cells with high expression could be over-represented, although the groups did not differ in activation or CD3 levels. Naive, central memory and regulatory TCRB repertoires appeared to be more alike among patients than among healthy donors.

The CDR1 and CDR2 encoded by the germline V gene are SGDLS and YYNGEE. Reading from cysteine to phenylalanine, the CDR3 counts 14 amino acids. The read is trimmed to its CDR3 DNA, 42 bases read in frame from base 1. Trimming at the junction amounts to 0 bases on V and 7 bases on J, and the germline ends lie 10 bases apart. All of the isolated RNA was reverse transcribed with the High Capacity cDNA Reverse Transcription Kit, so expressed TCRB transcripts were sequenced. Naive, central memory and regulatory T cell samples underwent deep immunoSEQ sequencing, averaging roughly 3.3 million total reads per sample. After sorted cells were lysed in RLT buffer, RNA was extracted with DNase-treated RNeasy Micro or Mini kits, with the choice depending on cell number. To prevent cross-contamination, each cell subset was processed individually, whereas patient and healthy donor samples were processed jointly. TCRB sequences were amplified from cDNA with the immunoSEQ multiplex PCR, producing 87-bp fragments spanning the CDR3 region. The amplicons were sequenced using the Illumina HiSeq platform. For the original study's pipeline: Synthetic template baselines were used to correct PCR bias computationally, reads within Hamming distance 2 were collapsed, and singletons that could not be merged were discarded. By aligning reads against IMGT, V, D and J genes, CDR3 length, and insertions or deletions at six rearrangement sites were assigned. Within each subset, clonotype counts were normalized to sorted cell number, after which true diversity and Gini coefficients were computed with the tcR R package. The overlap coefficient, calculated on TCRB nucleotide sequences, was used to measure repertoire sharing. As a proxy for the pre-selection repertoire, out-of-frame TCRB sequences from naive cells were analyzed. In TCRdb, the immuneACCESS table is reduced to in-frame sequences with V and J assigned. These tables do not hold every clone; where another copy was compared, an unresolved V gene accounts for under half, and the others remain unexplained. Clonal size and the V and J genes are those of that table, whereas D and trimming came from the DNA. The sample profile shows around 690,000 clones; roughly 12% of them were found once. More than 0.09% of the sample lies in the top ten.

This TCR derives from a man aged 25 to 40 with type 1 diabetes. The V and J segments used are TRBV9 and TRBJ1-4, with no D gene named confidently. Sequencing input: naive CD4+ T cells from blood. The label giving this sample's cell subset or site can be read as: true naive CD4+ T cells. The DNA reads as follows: TGTGCCAGCAGCGTAGAAGTGACCGGTGAAAAACTGTTTTTT. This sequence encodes CASSVEVTGEKLFF.